These 19 T cell receptor beta chains came from one sample sequenced in a study of OX40 agonist ivuxolimab in advanced cancers. The data were produced by immunoSEQ multiplex PCR, yet TCRdb's version contains in-frame clones alone and is incomplete. The data contain approximately 39,000 clones, around nine tenths of them seen just once; the ten biggest clones take up 13%. Sequenced material: CD4+ or CD8+ T cells sorted from blood, taken in a trial of the OX40 agonist ivuxolimab. Every receptor here comes from an adult with an advanced solid tumor such as melanoma, head and neck, liver or kidney cancer.

This clone was detected only once. The V and J genes are TRBV28 and TRBJ1-1; the D is unclear. Germline V gives CDR1 MDHEN, CDR2 SYDVKM. V gave up 6 bases and J gave up 1 base, with 9 bases separating them. CDR3 length equals 13 residues. CDR3 sequence (DNA): TGTGCCAGCAGCACGGACCGGAACACTGAAGCTTTCTTT. Its protein is CASSTDRNTEAFF.

The chain uses TRBV6-6 and TRBJ2-7; D perhaps matches TRBD2 (5 bases). The V end was cut by 6 bases, the J end by 5 bases, with 14 bases between. The CDR3 runs 13 residues. Germline V gives CDR1 MNHNY, CDR2 SVGAGI (reference sequence). CDR3 nucleotide sequence: TGTGCCAGCAGCGCCGGGGTTTACCACGAGCAGTACTTC. Translated: CASSAGVYHEQYF.

The V call is TRBV5-1, the J call TRBJ2-5; D possibly corresponds to TRBD2 (5 bases). The J call may be faulty, since TRBJ2-7 better matches the DNA end. Germline CDR1 reads SGHRS; CDR2 reads YFSETQ. CDR3 size: 14 residues. The CDR3 loop is CASSLVVTAGEQYF. The CDR3 coding sequence is TGCGCCAGCAGCTTGGTGGTCACGGCGGGCGAGCAGTACTTC.

The V call is TRBV28, the J call TRBJ2-1; D unresolved. The CDR3 has 13 amino acids. Germline assignment: CDR1 MDHEN and CDR2 SYDVKM. Deletions cut 3 bases from V and 4 bases from J, with 7 bases between. The CDR3 loop reads CASSFGGYNEQFF. Written as DNA, the CDR3 is TGTGCCAGCAGTTTTGGTGGGTACAATGAGCAGTTCTTC.

J is TRBJ2-7 and V is TRBV9, with D possibly called TRBD1 or TRBD2 (6 bases each). Germline CDR1 reads SGDLS; CDR2 reads YYNGEE. There are 15 residues in the CDR3. Trimming took 0 bases from V and 2 from J, leaving 12 bases between them. CDR3 region: CASSVGGAATYEQYF. The CDR3 DNA reads as TGTGCCAGCAGCGTAGGGGGGGCGGCCACCTACGAGCAGTACTTC. The full variable domain, its missing parts supplied by reference TRBV9 and TRBJ2-7, is DSGVTQTPKHLITATGQRVTLRCSPRSGDLSVYWYQQSLDQGLQFLIQYYNGEERAKGNILERFSAQQFPDLHSELNLSSLELGDSALYFCASSVGGAATYEQYFGPGTRLTVT.

The gene calls are TRBV7-9 and TRBJ2-2; TRBD2 might be the D (5 bases). The CDR3 sequence is 17 residues long. Trimming removed 1 base from V and 1 base from J, with 13 bases in between. Germline lookup yields CDR1 SEHNR and CDR2 FQNEAQ (reference sequence). The CDR3 protein is CASSLDERSENTGELFF. CDR3 DNA sequence: TGTGCCAGCAGCTTAGACGAACGTAGCGAGAACACCGGGGAGCTGTTTTTT.

This chain links TRBV4-1 with TRBJ2-7; no firm D call. Germline-derived CDR1 and CDR2 are MGHRA and YSYEKL. CDR3 size: 13 residues. Trimming removed 0 bases from V and 8 bases from J, with 11 bases in between. Here the CDR3 reads CASSQDSSPKQYF. DNA for the CDR3: TGCGCCAGCAGCCAAGATTCCAGCCCGAAGCAGTACTTC.

V gene TRBV7-6 combines with J gene TRBJ2-5; tentative D call: TRBD2 (6 bases). V dropped 3 bases and J dropped 5 bases, with 19 bases sitting between them. Germline lookup yields CDR1 SGHVS and CDR2 FNYEAQ. CDR3 length: 16 amino acids. The CDR3 region has the DNA TGTGCCAGCAGCTTTAACCGGGACTCACCCCCGGAGACCCAGTACTTC. Translation: CASSFNRDSPPETQYF. The whole variable domain, filled in from reference TRBV7-6 and TRBJ2-5, reads GAGVSQSPRYKVTKRGQDVALRCDPISGHVSLYWYRQALGQGPEFLTYFNYEAQQDKSGLPNDRFSAERPEGSISTLTIQRTEQRDSAMYRCASSFNRDSPPETQYFGPGTRLLVL.

This clone was found a few times. V is TRBV7-9 and J is TRBJ2-2; 7 nucleotides agree with TRBD1. Per the germline V gene, CDR1 is SEHNR and CDR2 is FQNEAQ (reference sequence). This CDR3 is 15 amino acids long. The V segment lost 5 bases and the J segment 4 bases; nucleotides outside the gene matches: 7. The CDR3 DNA is TGTGCCAGCAGCCAAGACAGGGTTGGCACCGGGGAGCTGTTTTTT. Translated: CASSQDRVGTGELFF. The full variable domain, in which reference TRBV7-9 and TRBJ2-2 provide the parts outside the CDR3, is DTGVSQNPRHKITKRGQNVTFRCDPISEHNRLYWYRQTLGQGPEFLTYFQNEAQLEKSRLLSDRFSAERPKGSFSTLEIQRTEQGDSAMYLCASSQDRVGTGELFFGEGSRLTVL.

The chain couples TRBV11-2 to TRBJ1-1; D call uncertain. Trimming stripped 5 bases from V and 1 base from J, with 11 bases between. Germline CDR1 is SGHAT and CDR2 is FQNNGV. The CDR3 extends over 14 amino acids. CDR3 in DNA: TGTGCCAGCAGCCCGAGACAACCGAACACTGAAGCTTTCTTT. This encodes CASSPRQPNTEAFF.

V is TRBV11-2 and J is TRBJ1-1; no clear D gene. CDR3 length: 12 residues. Trimming took off 0 bases at V and 4 bases at J, with 3 bases between the two ends. Germline V CDR1 and CDR2: SGHAT, FQNNGV. CDR3 sequence reads: CASSLDSTEAFF. The CDR3 region has the DNA TGTGCCAGCAGCTTAGATTCCACTGAAGCTTTCTTT.

The chain links TRBV19 to TRBJ2-1, with D possibly being TRBD1 (6 bases). The germline CDR1 and CDR2 sequences are LNHDA and SQIVND (reference sequence). The CDR3 is 13 amino acids. Between the trimmed V and J ends, which lost 6 bases and 5 bases, there was a span of 11 bases. CDR3 loop: CASRTGWNNEQFF. The DNA for the CDR3 is TGTGCCAGTAGAACAGGGTGGAACAATGAGCAGTTCTTC.

The V and J genes are TRBV4-3 and TRBJ2-4; tentatively, D is TRBD1 or TRBD2 (5 bases each). The germline V and J ends were trimmed by 4 bases and 8 bases, with 18 bases remaining between them. CDR1 and CDR2 from the germline V gene are LGHNA and YSLEER. This CDR3 comprises 15 residues. CDR3 sequence (DNA): TGCGCCAGCAGCCCAGCGCGGGTGAAAGGGGACATTCAGTACTTC. Its translation: CASSPARVKGDIQYF.

V usage is TRBV27 and J usage is TRBJ1-2; TRBD1 matches at 7 bases. Looked up from germline, CDR1 is MNHEY and CDR2 is SMNVEV (reference sequence). The CDR3 runs to 14 residues. The J segment lost 7 bases and the V segment lost 0 bases, leaving 5 bases of the junction unmatched. DNA for the CDR3: TGTGCCAGCAGTTTATCGCCCGGGACAGTTGGCTACACCTTC. This codes for CASSLSPGTVGYTF.

V gene TRBV27 combines with J gene TRBJ2-3; D is perhaps TRBD2 (6 bases). The CDR3 is 17 amino acids. Between the trimmed V and J ends, which lost 4 bases and 5 bases, there was a span of 22 bases. Germline lookup yields CDR1 MNHEY and CDR2 SMNVEV (reference sequence). CDR3 sequence: CASSSLLKGGRGDTQYF. For the CDR3, the DNA is TGTGCCAGCAGTTCACTTCTCAAGGGAGGAAGGGGAGATACGCAGTATTTT.

This sequence joins TRBV28 and TRBJ1-5; no clear D gene. The germline V and J ends were trimmed by 4 bases and 1 base, with 8 bases remaining between them. This CDR3 is built from 14 residues. Germline V CDR1 and CDR2: MDHEN, SYDVKM. CDR3 sequence (DNA): TGTGCCAGCAGTTCGGACGGGAGCAATCAGCCCCAGCATTTT. It translates to CASSSDGSNQPQHF.

CDR3: CASNSKGAGTYNEQFF. CDR3 in DNA: TGTGCCAGCAACTCAAAGGGGGCCGGTACCTACAATGAGCAGTTCTTC. The chain joins TRBV28 to TRBJ2-1; 7 nucleotides agree with TRBD1. The CDR3 has 16 residues. Trimming removed 7 bases from V and 2 bases from J; junction bases left unmatched: 11. CDR1 MDHEN and CDR2 SYDVKM come from the germline V gene.

The chain carries TRBV28 and TRBJ2-7; 8 positions match TRBD1. The CDR3 extends over 18 amino acids. The ends lost 3 bases at V and 0 bases at J; junction bases unmatched: 13. Germline loops: CDR1 MDHEN, CDR2 SYDVKM. The CDR3 bases are TGTGCCAGCAGTTTGGGCCCCCCTACAGGGGGGTTCTCCTACGAGCAGTACTTC. Residues: CASSLGPPTGGFSYEQYF.

The CDR3 loop is CASSQDVAGGQETQYF. DNA for the CDR3: TGTGCCAGCAGCCAAGACGTAGCGGGAGGGCAAGAGACCCAGTACTTC. J is TRBJ2-5 and V is TRBV4-2; 11 nucleotides align to TRBD2. The CDR3 extends over 16 amino acids. In germline, CDR1 is LGHNA, CDR2 YNFKEQ. V lost 0 bases and J lost 2; bases outside the gene matches: 2.